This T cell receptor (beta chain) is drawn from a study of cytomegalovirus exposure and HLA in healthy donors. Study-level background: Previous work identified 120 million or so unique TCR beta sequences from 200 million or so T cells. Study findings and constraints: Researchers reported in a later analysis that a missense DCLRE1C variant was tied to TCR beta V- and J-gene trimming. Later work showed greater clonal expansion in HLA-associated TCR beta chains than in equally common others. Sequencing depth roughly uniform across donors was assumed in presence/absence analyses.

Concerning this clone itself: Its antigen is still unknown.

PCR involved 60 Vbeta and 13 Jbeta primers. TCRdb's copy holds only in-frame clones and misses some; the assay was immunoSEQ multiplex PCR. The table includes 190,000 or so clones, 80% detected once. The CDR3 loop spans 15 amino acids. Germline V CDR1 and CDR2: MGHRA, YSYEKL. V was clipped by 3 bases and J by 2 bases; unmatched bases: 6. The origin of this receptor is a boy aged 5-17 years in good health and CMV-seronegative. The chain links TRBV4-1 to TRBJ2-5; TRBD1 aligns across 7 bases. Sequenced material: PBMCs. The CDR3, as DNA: TGCGCCAGCAGCCATGATGGACAGGCTCAAGAGACCCAGTACTTC. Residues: CASSHDGQAQETQYF.